Listed below are T cell receptor beta chains from one sample, sequenced in a study of glioma-infiltrating T cells after dendritic cell vaccination. Data came from immunoSEQ multiplex PCR; TCRdb stores just in-frame clones and leaves some out. The sample includes tens of thousands of clones, over 75% of them seen just once. The material sequenced was blood, taken after dendritic cell vaccination. The receptors shown here come from a human donor with glioblastoma. Each CDR3 is given with its conserved first and last residue. Fields, in order: D gene, V gene, J gene, CDR3 protein. The D gene is left open where the match is weak.

>.|TRBV28|TRBJ2-7
CASSLGPTPGVYEQYF
>.|TRBV7-8|TRBJ1-4
CASSRTTTNEKLFF
>.|TRBV13|TRBJ2-5
CASSLGLQGETQYF
>TRBD2|TRBV9|TRBJ2-1
CASSTLPLAGNNEQFF
>.|TRBV6-6|TRBJ1-4
CASSYLSVTNEKLFF
>.|TRBV10-3|TRBJ2-1
CAILSQANNEQFF
>.|TRBV28|TRBJ2-3
CASSSPTYRGGNTQYF
>.|TRBV13|.
CASSFSGNNEQYF
>.|TRBV4-1|TRBJ1-2
CASSQGRQGIVGYTF
>.|TRBV4-1|TRBJ2-3
CASSSPGGATQYF